What follows is one T cell receptor (beta chain) and its context. The data originate from a study of blood T cell repertoires in COVID-19. Overall study: The origin of the acute and convalescent COVID-19 samples was the United States, Italy and Spain. PBMCs, B-cell-depleted T cells, or T cells were the source of the cDNA or gDNA that made up the material.

Original handling: Reference gene primer amplification gave nucleated cell count estimates. The table came from immunoSEQ multiplex PCR; TCRdb's copy has only in-frame clones and leaves some out. The V and J calls and clone size are taken from that table; D and trimming were inferred from the DNA. The sample carries under 250,000 clones, roughly 80% recorded once. Specimen: peripheral blood. The receptor comes from a young woman with acute or convalescent COVID-19.

CDR3 sequence: CASRERAGPYSYNEQFF. The CDR3 DNA is TGTGCCAGCAGGGAGAGGGCCGGACCCTACTCCTACAATGAGCAGTTCTTC. The chain carries TRBV27 and TRBJ2-1; a possible D gene is TRBD2 (5 bases). The CDR3 spans 17 residues. From germline, CDR1 is MNHEY and CDR2 SMNVEV (reference sequence). Trimming pared 6 bases from V and 0 bases from J, leaving 18 bases between.